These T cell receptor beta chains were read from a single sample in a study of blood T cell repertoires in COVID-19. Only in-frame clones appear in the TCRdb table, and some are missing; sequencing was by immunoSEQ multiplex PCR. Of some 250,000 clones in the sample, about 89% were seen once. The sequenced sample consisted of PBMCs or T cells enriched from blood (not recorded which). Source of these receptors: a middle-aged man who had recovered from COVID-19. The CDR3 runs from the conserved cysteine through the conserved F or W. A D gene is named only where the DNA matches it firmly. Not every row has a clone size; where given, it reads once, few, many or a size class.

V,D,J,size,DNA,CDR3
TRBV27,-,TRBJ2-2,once,TGTGCCAGCTCTCGACTAGAATTCGGGACCGGGGAGCTGTTTTTT,CASSRLEFGTGELFF
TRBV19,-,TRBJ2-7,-,TGTGCCAGTAGTCTAGATGGCGGGTACTCCTACGAGCAGTACTTC,CASSLDGGYSYEQYF
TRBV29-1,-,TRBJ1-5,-,TGCAGCGTTGAAGATGCCAGGGGCCAGCCCCAGCATTTT,CSVEDARGQPQHF
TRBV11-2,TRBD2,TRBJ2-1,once,TGTGCCAGCAGCCGCGGGGGGCCAGAAGTACCAGGGCAGTTCTTC,CASSRGGPEVPGQFF
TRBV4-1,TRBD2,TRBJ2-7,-,TGCGCCAGCCAGCGGGAGACGGAATCCTACGAGCAGTACTTC,CASQRETESYEQYF
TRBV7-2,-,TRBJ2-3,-,TGTGCCAGCAGCTTAGGGACTAGCACAGATACGCAGTATTTT,CASSLGTSTDTQYF
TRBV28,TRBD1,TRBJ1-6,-,TGTGCCAGCAGTTTCCTCGACAGGGACAATTCACCCCTCCACTTT,CASSFLDRDNSPLHF
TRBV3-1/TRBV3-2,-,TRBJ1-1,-,TGTGCCAGCAGCCAATTAGAGGGGAGGGACACTGAAGCTTTCTTT,CASSQLEGRDTEAFF
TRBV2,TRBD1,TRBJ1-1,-,TGTGCCAGCAGTGGTGGCAGGGGGTGGACTGAAGCTTTCTTT,CASSGGRGWTEAFF
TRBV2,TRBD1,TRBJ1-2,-,TGTGCCAGCCATGGGGAGAAGGGACAGGGAATCTATGGCTACACCTTC,CASHGEKGQGIYGYTF
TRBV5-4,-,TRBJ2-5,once,TGTGCCAGCAGCCCATGGGCGGGGCAAGAGACCCAGTACTTC,CASSPWAGQETQYF